These 25 T cell receptor beta chains share one sample of origin, sequenced in a study of shared clonotypes between healthy human individuals. Profiled with immunoSEQ multiplex PCR; TCRdb holds only in-frame clones, not every one. The sample shows hundreds of thousands of clones, roughly 83% of them seen only once. Material: PBMCs. These receptors came from a woman in her forties in good health. Some clones in this sample may be carry-over from other donors' samples.

This clone was picked up a small number of times. V is TRBV30 and J is TRBJ2-5; 9 bases are shared with TRBD2. The CDR3 consists of 16 residues. V lost 0 bases, J lost 0 bases, and 5 bases stayed unmatched. Germline assignment: CDR1 GTSNPN and CDR2 SVGIG (reference sequence). CDR3 protein: CAWSVRAGGYQETQYF. The CDR3 DNA sequence: TGTGCCTGGAGTGTTCGGGCGGGAGGGTACCAAGAGACCCAGTACTTC. Full variable domain (rest looked up from reference TRBV30 and TRBJ2-5): SQTIHQWPATLVQPVGSPLSLECTVEGTSNPNLYWYRQAAGRGLQLLFYSVGIGQISSEVPQNLSASRPQDRQFILSSKKLLLSDSGFYLCAWSVRAGGYQETQYFGPGTRLLVL.

V is TRBV9 and J is TRBJ2-3, with a possible D match to TRBD2 (7 bases). The V and J ends lost 2 bases and 2 bases respectively, with 12 bases between them. The V gene's germline CDR1 is SGDLS and CDR2 YYNGEE. The CDR3 consists of 15 residues. The CDR3 DNA follows: TGTGCCAGCAGCGTCGGGGGGCGATTCACAGATACGCAGTATTTT. Translated, it gives CASSVGGRFTDTQYF.

This clone was observed a single time. V is TRBV18 and J is TRBJ2-4; the match to TRBD2 covers 10 bases. J was trimmed by 0 bases and V by 5 bases; bases with no gene match: 7. CDR3 size: 17 residues. Germline V gives CDR1 KGHSH, CDR2 LQKENI. In nucleotides, the CDR3 is TGTGCCAGCTCATACGGGACTAGCGCCTCAGCCAAAAACATTCAGTACTTC. This translates into CASSYGTSASAKNIQYF.

V and J are TRBV7-2 and TRBJ2-7; unclear D gene. The CDR3 contains 13 residues. CDR1 is SGHTA, CDR2 FQGNSA, per germline. V was clipped by 3 bases and J by 8 bases, with 14 bases between them. As DNA, the CDR3 is TGTGCCAGCAGCTTTGGTTCCGCCGTGCAGCAGTACTTC. It is translated as CASSFGSAVQQYF. The whole variable domain, remainder taken from reference TRBV7-2 and TRBJ2-7, is GAGVSQSPSNKVTEKGKDVELRCDPISGHTALYWYRQSLGQGLEFLIYFQGNSAPDKSGLPSDRFSAERTGGSVSTLTIQRTQQEDSAVYLCASSFGSAVQQYFGPGTRLTVT.

This clone has only a few counts. The chain is built from TRBV18 and TRBJ1-1, with D hard to call. Trimming took 4 bases from V and 1 from J, leaving 4 bases between them. This CDR3 has 12 residues. Germline loops: CDR1 KGHSH, CDR2 LQKENI. CDR3 loop: CASSRSNTEAFF. CDR3 nucleotides: TGTGCCAGCTCACGGTCGAACACTGAAGCTTTCTTT.

This clone showed up just once. The J gene is TRBJ2-7, the V gene TRBV5-1; TRBD2 aligns across 11 bases. The CDR3 sequence is 14 residues long. Per germline, CDR1 SGHRS and CDR2 YFSETQ. J was trimmed by 6 bases and V by 5 bases; bases with no gene match: 7. Written as DNA, the CDR3 is TGCGCCAGCAGTCGTACTAGCGGGAGTACCGAGCAGTACTTC. It is translated as CASSRTSGSTEQYF.

This clone showed up just a few times. The chain couples TRBV6-6 to TRBJ2-3; 8 bases are shared with TRBD1. The CDR3 contains 15 residues. After removal of 3 bases from V and 3 bases from J, the junction contained 5 bases not matched to a gene. The germline V gene has CDR1 MNHNY and CDR2 SVGAGI (reference sequence). CDR3 amino acids: CASSYQGARTDTQYF. The CDR3 nucleotides read TGTGCCAGCAGTTATCAGGGGGCGAGAACAGATACGCAGTATTTT.

This clone was detected only once. This chain uses TRBV2 with TRBJ1-2; possibly TRBD1 for D (5 bases). V gave up 1 base and J gave up 4 bases, with 13 bases separating them. The germline CDR1 and CDR2 sequences are SNHLY and FYNNEI. The CDR3 runs 15 residues. The CDR3 loop is CASSEDPGQTYGYTF. The CDR3 DNA sequence: TGTGCCAGCAGTGAAGATCCAGGGCAAACCTATGGCTACACCTTC.

The J gene is TRBJ1-2, the V gene TRBV7-3; D ambiguous. The CDR3 is made up of 13 amino acids. Germline V gene data show CDR1 as SGHTA and CDR2 as FQGTGA. Trimming pared 0 bases from V and 4 bases from J, leaving 6 bases between. The CDR3 loop reads CASSLTTSYGYTF. The CDR3 DNA reads TGTGCCAGCAGCTTAACGACATCCTATGGCTACACCTTC.

CDR3 amino acids: CASSLLGLADTDTQYF. The CDR3, as DNA: TGTGCCAGCAGTTTATTAGGACTAGCGGACACAGATACGCAGTATTTT. This rearrangement joins TRBV27 to TRBJ2-3; 10 nucleotides line up with TRBD2. From germline, CDR1 is MNHEY and CDR2 SMNVEV (reference sequence). With 1 base clipped from V and 2 bases from J, the junction kept 3 bases outside the gene matches. The CDR3 is made up of 16 amino acids.

Points on this clone: At the DNA level, this CDR3 is encoded by other sequences in the same sample as well. The rearrangement uses TRBV10-3 and TRBJ1-5; 8 nucleotides match TRBD1. This CDR3 comprises 14 residues. Germline V gene sequence: CDR1 ENHRY, CDR2 SYGVKD. V was clipped by 4 bases and J by 7 bases; unmatched bases: 6. In DNA, the CDR3 is TGTGCCATCAGTGGAGACAGGGGCGGGCAGCCCCAGCATTTT. This codes for CAISGDRGGQPQHF.

The chain couples TRBV5-5 to TRBJ2-1; possibly TRBD2 for D (6 bases). Germline-derived CDR1 and CDR2 are SGHKS and YYEKEE (reference sequence). Trimming cost V 0 bases and J 10 bases, with 14 bases left between them. This CDR3 region has 14 residues. CDR3 sequence reads: CASSLGTSAGEQFF. The CDR3 nucleotides are TGTGCCAGCAGCTTGGGGACGTCTGCGGGGGAGCAGTTCTTC.

This clone has only one observation. The chain carries TRBV19 and TRBJ1-5; TRBD1 agrees at 7 bases. With V trimmed by 4 bases and J by 5 bases, 11 bases remained unmatched. This CDR3 contains 16 residues. The V gene's germline CDR1 is LNHDA and CDR2 SQIVND (reference sequence). The CDR3 is CASSTGRDRVDQPQHF. CDR3 nucleotides: TGTGCCAGTAGTACTGGCCGAGACAGGGTCGATCAGCCCCAGCATTTT. The full variable domain, its missing parts supplied by reference TRBV19 and TRBJ1-5, is DGGITQSPKYLFRKEGQNVTLSCEQNLNHDAMYWYRQDPGQGLRLIYYSQIVNDFQKGDIAEGYSVSREKKESFPLTVTSAQKNPTAFYLCASSTGRDRVDQPQHFGDGTRLSIL.

Notes on this clone: Additional DNA sequences in this sample encode the identical CDR3. V is TRBV27 and J is TRBJ2-3; D uncertain. V was shortened by 3 bases and J by 4 bases, with 2 bases between the two germline ends. Germline values: CDR1 MNHEY, CDR2 SMNVEV (reference sequence). The CDR3 loop spans 11 amino acids. This chain's CDR3 is CASSFADTQYF. DNA of the CDR3: TGTGCCAGCAGTTTCGCAGATACGCAGTATTTT.

This clone has more than one count but fewer than ten. This chain links TRBV7-9 with TRBJ2-1; D ambiguous. From germline, CDR1 is SEHNR and CDR2 FQNEAQ (reference sequence). The CDR3 extends over 15 amino acids. V lost 3 bases, J lost 2 bases, and 11 bases lay in between. The CDR3: CASSLSWAAYNEQFF. CDR3 nucleotide sequence: TGTGCCAGCAGCTTGTCCTGGGCTGCCTACAATGAGCAGTTCTTC.

This chain links TRBV28 with TRBJ1-1, with a tentative D call TRBD1 (5 bases). Deletions cut 8 bases from V and 0 bases from J, with 22 bases between. This CDR3 contains 17 residues. Germline CDR1 and CDR2: MDHEN and SYDVKM. The CDR3 DNA sequence: TGTGCCAGCTTTTCTTGGGGGAGGGAAAACATGAACACTGAAGCTTTCTTT. It translates to CASFSWGRENMNTEAFF.

J is TRBJ1-2 and V is TRBV27, with a tentative D call TRBD1 (5 bases). The germline gives CDR1 MNHEY, CDR2 SMNVEV (reference sequence). The CDR3 totals 15 residues. V lost 3 bases and J 4 bases, leaving 15 bases between the germline ends. Here the CDR3 DNA reads TGTGCCAGCAGTTTTGGGCCCCCAGGGTCCTATGGCTACACCTTC. Encoded protein: CASSFGPPGSYGYTF.

The chain employs TRBV7-8 and TRBJ1-5; D not certain. The V end was cut by 5 bases, the J end by 1 base, with 18 bases between. The CDR3 has 17 residues. CDR1 SGHVS and CDR2 FQNEAQ come from the germline V gene. The CDR3 bases are TGTGCCAGCAGCCCCTTTGGGGATTATTACAGCAATCAGCCCCAGCATTTT. As protein: CASSPFGDYYSNQPQHF. The whole variable domain, filled in from reference TRBV7-8 and TRBJ1-5, reads GAGVSQSPRYKVAKRGQDVALRCDPISGHVSLFWYQQALGQGPEFLTYFQNEAQLDKSGLPSDRFFAERPEGSVSTLKIQRTQQEDSAVYLCASSPFGDYYSNQPQHFGDGTRLSIL.

The chain has TRBV28 and TRBJ2-3, with TRBD2 matching 8 bases. Germline CDR1 and CDR2: MDHEN and SYDVKM. With V trimmed by 7 bases and J by 8 bases, 5 bases remained unmatched. The CDR3 is 12 amino acids. The CDR3 here is CASTPGGGTQYF. As DNA, the CDR3 is TGTGCCAGCACCCCGGGGGGGGGTACGCAGTATTTT.

This clone is a singleton in its sample. Other nucleotide sequences from this sample produce the same CDR3. The chain carries TRBV11-3 and TRBJ2-5; 7 bases match TRBD2. The germline V gene has CDR1 SGHNT and CDR2 YENEEA. After removal of 5 bases from V and 2 bases from J, the junction contained 2 bases not matched to a gene. This CDR3 is built from 13 residues. Here the CDR3 reads CASSLGLQETQYF. In nucleotides, the CDR3 is TGTGCCAGCAGCCTGGGACTACAAGAGACCCAGTACTTC.

The rearrangement joins TRBV14 to TRBJ2-1; 7 bases are shared with TRBD2. The CDR3 length is 15 residues. The germline V gene has CDR1 SGHDN and CDR2 FVKESK. Trimming at V came to 1 base and at J to 4 bases, leaving 4 bases not matched to a gene. CDR3: CASSQAASGYNEQFF. DNA for the CDR3: TGTGCCAGCAGCCAAGCGGCTAGCGGATACAATGAGCAGTTCTTC.

This clone was detected only a few times. The chain uses TRBV7-3 and TRBJ2-5, with D maybe TRBD2 (6 bases). With 1 base removed from V and 6 bases from J, the gap between germline ends came to 12 bases. The CDR3 has 14 residues. From germline, CDR1 is SGHTA and CDR2 FQGTGA. CDR3 DNA: TGTGCCAGCAGCTTAAGAGGAGGGGATCAGACCCAGTACTTC. Its protein product is CASSLRGGDQTQYF.

V and J are TRBV5-1 and TRBJ2-7, with 12 bases aligning to TRBD2. Germline CDR1 reads SGHRS; CDR2 reads YFSETQ. The CDR3 length is 15 residues. V trimming: 5 bases; J trimming: 2 bases; junction bases outside the gene matches: 5. The CDR3 DNA is TGCGCCAGCAGTCTAGCGGGAGGGGAGACCTACGAGCAGTACTTC. This encodes CASSLAGGETYEQYF.

The rearrangement joins TRBV28 to TRBJ1-3, with D perhaps matching TRBD1 (6 bases). Trimming removed 7 bases at V and 0 bases at J, with 16 bases between. From germline, CDR1 is MDHEN and CDR2 SYDVKM. The CDR3 sequence is 16 residues long. CDR3 nucleotide sequence: TGTGCCAGCACTGAGGGGGGGGCCAGCTCTGGAAACACCATATATTTT. It codes for CASTEGGASSGNTIYF.

This chain connects TRBV10-3 to TRBJ2-5; 11 bases fit TRBD1. J gave up 4 bases and V 4 bases, and 5 bases lay outside the gene matches. The germline CDR1 and CDR2 sequences are ENHRY and SYGVKD. The CDR3 covers 15 residues. CDR3 in amino acids: CAISGPGQGVETQYF. Written as DNA, the CDR3 is TGTGCCATCAGTGGACCGGGACAGGGGGTAGAGACCCAGTACTTC.